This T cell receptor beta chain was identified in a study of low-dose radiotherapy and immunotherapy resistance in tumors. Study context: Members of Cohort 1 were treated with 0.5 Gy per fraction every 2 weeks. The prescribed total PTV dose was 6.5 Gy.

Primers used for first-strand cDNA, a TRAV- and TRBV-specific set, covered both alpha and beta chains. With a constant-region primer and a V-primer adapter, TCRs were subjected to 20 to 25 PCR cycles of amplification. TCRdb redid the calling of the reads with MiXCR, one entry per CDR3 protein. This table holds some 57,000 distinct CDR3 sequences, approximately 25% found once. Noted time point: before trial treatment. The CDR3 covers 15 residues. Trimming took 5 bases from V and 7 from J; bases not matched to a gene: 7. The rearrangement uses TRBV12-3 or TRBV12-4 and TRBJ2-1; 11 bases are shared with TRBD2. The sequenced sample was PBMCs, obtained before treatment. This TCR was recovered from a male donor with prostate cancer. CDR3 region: CASSTSGSRGNEQFF. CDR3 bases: TGTGCCAGCAGTACTAGCGGGAGCCGTGGGAATGAGCAGTTCTTC.